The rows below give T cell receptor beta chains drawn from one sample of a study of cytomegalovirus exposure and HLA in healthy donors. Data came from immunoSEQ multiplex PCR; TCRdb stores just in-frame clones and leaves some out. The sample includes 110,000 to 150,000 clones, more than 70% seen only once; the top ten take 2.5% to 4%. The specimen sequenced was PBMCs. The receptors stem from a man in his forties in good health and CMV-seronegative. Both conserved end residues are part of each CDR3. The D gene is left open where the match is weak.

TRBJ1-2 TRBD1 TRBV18 CASSGDSANYGYTF
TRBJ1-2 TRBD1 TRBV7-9 CASSLGQGAYGYTF
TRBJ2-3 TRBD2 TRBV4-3 CASSQGAGGRDTQYF
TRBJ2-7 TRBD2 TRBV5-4 CASSLSGGDDEQYF
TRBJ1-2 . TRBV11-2 CASSSRTENYGYTF
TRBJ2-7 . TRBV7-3 CASSLMTGDIYEQYF
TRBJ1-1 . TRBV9 CASSAHIRVEGTEAFF
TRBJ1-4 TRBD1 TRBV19 CASSMGPDRGLYEEKLFF
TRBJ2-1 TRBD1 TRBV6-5 CASSSPRDRGYNEQFF
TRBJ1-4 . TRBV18 CASTQGLDEKLFF
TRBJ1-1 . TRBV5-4 CASSRMTGFEIDTEAFF
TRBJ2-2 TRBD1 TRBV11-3 CASSLRTGVNTGELFF
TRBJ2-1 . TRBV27 CASSALPPHISYNEQFF
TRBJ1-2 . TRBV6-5 CASSYYAGANYGYTF
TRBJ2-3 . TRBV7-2 CASSFPRTDTQYF
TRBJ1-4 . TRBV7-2 CASSSGSSWEKLFF
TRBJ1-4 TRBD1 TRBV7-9 CASSLGQGREKLFF
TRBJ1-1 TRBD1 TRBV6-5 CASSEQGRTEAFF
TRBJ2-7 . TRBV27 CASSPRRASGSYEQYF
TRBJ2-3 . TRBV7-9 CASSPHRAGTQYF
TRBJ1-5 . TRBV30 CAWSVATGGQPQHF
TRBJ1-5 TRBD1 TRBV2 CASSGTGGNQPQHF
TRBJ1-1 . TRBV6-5 CATEGGGNTEAFF
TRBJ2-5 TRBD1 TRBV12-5 CASGLSPTGGRQETQYF
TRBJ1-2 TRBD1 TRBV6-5 CASSGTANYGYTF
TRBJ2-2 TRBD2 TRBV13 CASSFLSSGGPGAGELFF
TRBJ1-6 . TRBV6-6 CASSLINSPLHF
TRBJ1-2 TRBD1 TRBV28 CASSAGTGENYGYTF
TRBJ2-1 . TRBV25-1 CASSESRGRPGGNEQFF
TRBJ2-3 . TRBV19 CASSIRWTRGADTQYF
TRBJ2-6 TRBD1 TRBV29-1 CSVRGPGANVLTF
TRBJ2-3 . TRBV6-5 CASSYSSGPSTDTQYF
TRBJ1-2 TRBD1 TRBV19 CASSILTGVPNYGYTF
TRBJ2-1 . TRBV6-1 CASSDAWEQQFF
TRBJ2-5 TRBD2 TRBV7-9 CASSPSGTSGVLQETQYF
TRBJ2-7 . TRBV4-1 CASSHTAGYEQYF
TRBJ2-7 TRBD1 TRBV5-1 CASSLGQGNYEQYF
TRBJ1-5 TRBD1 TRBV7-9 CASSPPGGSQPQHF
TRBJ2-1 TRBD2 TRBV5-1 CASSSEAGTSGGQFF
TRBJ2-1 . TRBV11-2 CASSLIGPAGDYNEQFF
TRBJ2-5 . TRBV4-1 CASSQGGGRGETQYF
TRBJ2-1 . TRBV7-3 CASSSSPFTGHEQFF
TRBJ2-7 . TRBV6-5 CASSYETGYEQYF
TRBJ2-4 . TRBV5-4 CASSEQGVAKNIQYF
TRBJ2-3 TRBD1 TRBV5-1 CASSLEQGGPDTQYF
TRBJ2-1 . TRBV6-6 CASSYTGNYNEQFF
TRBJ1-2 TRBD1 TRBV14 CASSQTGEDYGYTF